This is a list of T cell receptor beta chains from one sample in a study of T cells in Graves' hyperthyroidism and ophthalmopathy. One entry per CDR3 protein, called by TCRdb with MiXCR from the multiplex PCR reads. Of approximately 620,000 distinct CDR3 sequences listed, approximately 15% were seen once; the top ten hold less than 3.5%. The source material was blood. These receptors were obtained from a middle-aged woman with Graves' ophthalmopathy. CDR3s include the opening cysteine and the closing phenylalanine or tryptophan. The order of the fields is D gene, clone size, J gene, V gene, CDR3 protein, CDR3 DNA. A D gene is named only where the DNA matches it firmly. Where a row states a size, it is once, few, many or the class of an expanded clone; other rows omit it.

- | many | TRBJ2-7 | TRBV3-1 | CASSQGTSEQYF | TGTGCCAGCAGCCAAGGGACTTCCGAGCAGTACTTC
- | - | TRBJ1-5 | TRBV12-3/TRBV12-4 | CASRISSNQPQHF | TGTGCCAGCAGAATCTCGAGCAATCAGCCCCAGCATTTT
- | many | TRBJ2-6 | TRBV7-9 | CASSLRVAGANVLTF | TGTGCCAGCAGCTTAAGGGTCGCTGGGGCCAACGTCCTGACTTTC
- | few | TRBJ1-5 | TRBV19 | CASSNFGQFSNQPQHF | TGTGCCAGTAGTAATTTCGGCCAATTTAGCAATCAGCCCCAGCATTTT
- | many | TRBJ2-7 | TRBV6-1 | CASSWTQGPYEQYF | TGTGCCAGCAGTTGGACGCAGGGCCCCTACGAGCAGTACTTC
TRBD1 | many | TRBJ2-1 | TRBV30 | CAWSPGTGAFYEQFF | TGTGCCTGGAGTCCCGGGACAGGGGCGTTTTATGAGCAGTTCTTC
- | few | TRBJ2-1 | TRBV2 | CASRETRALYEEQFF | TGTGCCAGCAGAGAGACTAGGGCCCTCTATGAAGAGCAGTTCTTC
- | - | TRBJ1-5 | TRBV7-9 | CASSYDRLSNQPQHF | TGTGCCAGCAGTTACGACAGACTTAGCAATCAGCCCCAGCATTTT
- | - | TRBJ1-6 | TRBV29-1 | CSADDEGNSPLHF | TGCAGCGCTGACGACGAGGGAAATTCACCCCTCCACTTT
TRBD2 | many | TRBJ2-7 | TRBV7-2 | CASSPPPVAGWSNEQYF | TGTGCCAGCAGCCCCCCCCCGGTAGCGGGATGGTCTAACGAGCAGTACTTC
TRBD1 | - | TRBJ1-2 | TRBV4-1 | CASSHGQGPYGYTF | TGCGCCAGCAGCCATGGACAGGGGCCCTATGGCTACACCTTC
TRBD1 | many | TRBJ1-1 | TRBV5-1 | CASSLGDRGYGYTEAFF | TGCGCCAGCAGCTTGGGGGACAGGGGGTATGGGTACACTGAAGCTTTCTTT
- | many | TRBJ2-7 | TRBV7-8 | CASSLGIAKQYF | TGTGCCAGCAGCTTAGGTATCGCCAAGCAGTACTTC
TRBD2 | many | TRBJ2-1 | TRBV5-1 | CASSEGTSGANEQFF | TGCGCCAGCAGCGAGGGGACTAGCGGGGCCAATGAGCAGTTCTTC
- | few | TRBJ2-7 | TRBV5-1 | CASSDRLASNEQYF | TGCGCCAGCAGTGATAGGCTAGCGAGTAACGAGCAGTACTTC
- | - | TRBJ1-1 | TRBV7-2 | CASSFQWLNTEAFF | TGTGCCAGCAGCTTCCAATGGCTGAACACTGAAGCTTTCTTT
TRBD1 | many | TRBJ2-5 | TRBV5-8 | CATTGQGYETQYF | TGTGCCACCACCGGACAGGGTTACGAGACCCAGTACTTC
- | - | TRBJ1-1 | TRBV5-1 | CASSLGSQGPEAFF | TGCGCCAGCAGCTTGGGATCACAGGGTCCTGAAGCTTTCTTT
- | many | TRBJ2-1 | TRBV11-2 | CASSPRYSYNEQFF | TGTGCCAGCAGCCCCCGCTACTCCTACAATGAGCAGTTCTTC
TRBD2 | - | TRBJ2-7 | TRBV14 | CASSQDYRLAGVSSYEQYF | TGTGCCAGCAGCCAAGATTATAGACTAGCGGGAGTTAGCTCCTACGAGCAGTACTTC
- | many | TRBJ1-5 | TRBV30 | CAWSPFGGQNQPQHF | TGTGCCTGGAGCCCCTTTGGTGGACAAAATCAGCCCCAGCATTTT
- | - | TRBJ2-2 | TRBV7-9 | CASSPFDYTGELFF | TGTGCCAGCAGCCCCTTTGATTACACCGGGGAGCTGTTTTTT